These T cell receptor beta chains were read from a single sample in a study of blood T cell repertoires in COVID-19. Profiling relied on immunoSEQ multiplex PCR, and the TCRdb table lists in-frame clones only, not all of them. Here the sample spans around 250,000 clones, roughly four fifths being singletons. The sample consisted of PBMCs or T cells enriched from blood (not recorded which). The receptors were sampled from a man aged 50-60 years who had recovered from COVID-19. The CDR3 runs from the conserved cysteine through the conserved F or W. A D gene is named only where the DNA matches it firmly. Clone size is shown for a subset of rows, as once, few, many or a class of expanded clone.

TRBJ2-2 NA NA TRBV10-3 CASHRATGELFF TGTGCCTCTCACAGGGCCACCGGGGAGCTGTTTTTT
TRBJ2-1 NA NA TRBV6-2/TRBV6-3 CASSAISGLNEQFF TGTGCCAGCAGTGCCATTTCGGGACTTAATGAGCAGTTCTTC
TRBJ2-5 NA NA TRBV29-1 CSVEERRGIQETQYF TGCAGCGTTGAAGAGCGCCGGGGGATCCAAGAGACCCAGTACTTC
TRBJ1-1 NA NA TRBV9 CASSVEQTNTEAFF TGTGCCAGCAGCGTAGAACAGACGAACACTGAAGCTTTCTTT
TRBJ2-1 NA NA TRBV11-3 CASSFPGLEQFF TGTGCCAGCAGCTTTCCCGGACTTGAGCAGTTCTTC
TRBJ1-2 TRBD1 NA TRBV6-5 CASPRDRDFYGYTF TGTGCCAGTCCCCGGGACAGGGACTTCTATGGCTACACCTTC
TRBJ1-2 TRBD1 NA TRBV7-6 CASSLSDREYSGYTF TGTGCCAGCAGCCTGTCGGACAGGGAATATAGTGGCTACACCTTC
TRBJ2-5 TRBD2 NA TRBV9 CASSPTSGDQETQYF TGTGCCAGCAGCCCGACTAGCGGGGATCAAGAGACCCAGTACTTC
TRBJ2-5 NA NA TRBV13 CASSLGPEETQYF TGTGCCAGCAGCTTAGGTCCGGAGGAGACCCAGTACTTC
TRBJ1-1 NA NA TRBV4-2 CASSQDRGVTEAFF TGTGCCAGCAGCCAAGATCGCGGGGTTACTGAAGCTTTCTTT
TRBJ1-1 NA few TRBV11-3 CASGGGGNWAEAFF TGTGCCAGCGGAGGGGGGGGCAACTGGGCTGAAGCTTTCTTT
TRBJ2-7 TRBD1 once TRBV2 CASSQDRGDGEQYF TGTGCCAGCAGCCAGGACAGGGGAGATGGGGAGCAGTACTTC
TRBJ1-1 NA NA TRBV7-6 CASSLGANTEAFF TGTGCCAGCAGCTTAGGGGCCAACACTGAAGCTTTCTTT
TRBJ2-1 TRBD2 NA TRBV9 CASSVSSGIYNEQFF TGTGCCAGCAGCGTGTCTAGCGGGATATACAATGAGCAGTTCTTC
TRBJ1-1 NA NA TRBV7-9 CASSLADSWKAFF TGTGCCAGCAGCTTAGCGGACAGCTGGAAAGCTTTCTTT
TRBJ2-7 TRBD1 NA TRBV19 CASNPRDRSYEQYF TGTGCCAGCAACCCGCGGGACAGGTCCTACGAGCAGTACTTC
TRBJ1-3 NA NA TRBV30 CAWNRASGNTIYF TGTGCCTGGAACAGGGCCTCTGGAAACACCATATATTTT
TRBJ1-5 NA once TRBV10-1 CASSDSLNQPQHF TGCGCCAGCAGTGATAGTCTCAATCAGCCCCAGCATTTT
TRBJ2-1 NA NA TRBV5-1 CASSLPPSHEQFF TGCGCCAGCAGCTTGCCCCCTAGTCATGAGCAGTTCTTC
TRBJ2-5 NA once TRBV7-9 CASSRFNQETQYF TGTGCCAGCAGCCGGTTTAACCAAGAGACCCAGTACTTC
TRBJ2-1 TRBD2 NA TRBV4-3 CASSRSGLAGGIGDEQFF TGCGCCAGCAGCCGAAGCGGACTAGCGGGAGGAATAGGGGATGAGCAGTTCTTC
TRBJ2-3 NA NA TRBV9 CASSKGGAQTSTDTQYF TGTGCCAGCAGCAAAGGGGGGGCTCAGACTAGCACAGATACGCAGTATTTT
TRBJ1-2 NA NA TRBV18 CASSPLQDGYTF TGTGCCAGCTCACCACTGCAGGATGGCTACACCTTC
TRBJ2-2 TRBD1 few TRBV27 CASRRTGPNTGELFF TGTGCCAGCAGGAGGACAGGGCCGAACACCGGGGAGCTGTTTTTT
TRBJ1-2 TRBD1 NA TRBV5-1 CASSLLQGARSGYSGYTF TGCGCCAGCAGCTTGCTACAGGGGGCGCGATCTGGTTACTCTGGCTACACCTTC
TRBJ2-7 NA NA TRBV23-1 CASSLSVTGSYEQYF TGCGCCAGCAGTCTAAGCGTCACAGGTTCCTACGAGCAGTACTTC
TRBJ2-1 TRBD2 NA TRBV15 CATSRVYGLAHNEQFF TGTGCCACCAGCAGAGTCTACGGACTAGCCCACAATGAGCAGTTCTTC
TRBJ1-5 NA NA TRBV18 CASSNHEFEPQHF TGTGCCAGCTCGAACCACGAGTTTGAGCCCCAGCATTTT
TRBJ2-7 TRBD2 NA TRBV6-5 CASSPSGFSSYEQYF TGTGCCAGCAGTCCTAGCGGATTCAGCTCCTACGAGCAGTACTTC
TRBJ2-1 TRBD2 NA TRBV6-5 CASRAEGLAGEQFF TGTGCCAGCAGGGCTGAAGGACTAGCGGGAGAGCAGTTCTTC
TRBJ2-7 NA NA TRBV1 CTSSQDIRREFIYEQYF TGCACCAGCAGCCAAGATATTCGGCGGGAGTTTATTTACGAGCAGTACTTC
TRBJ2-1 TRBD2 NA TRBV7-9 CASSLSGSSYNEQFF TGTGCCAGCAGCTTAAGCGGGAGCTCCTACAATGAGCAGTTCTTC
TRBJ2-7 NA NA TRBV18 CASSPSSAKGGYEQYF TGTGCCAGCTCACCCTCGTCGGCGAAAGGAGGCTACGAGCAGTACTTC
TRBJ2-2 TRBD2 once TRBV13 CASSSLAGVNTGELFF TGTGCCAGCAGCTCTTTAGCGGGGGTGAACACCGGGGAGCTGTTTTTT
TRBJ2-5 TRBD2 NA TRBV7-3 CASSLGSGRGEETQYF TGTGCCAGCAGCTTAGGTAGCGGGAGAGGGGAAGAGACCCAGTACTTC
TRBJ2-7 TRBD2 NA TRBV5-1 CASSRRGDEQYF TGCGCCAGCAGCCGGCGGGGGGACGAGCAGTACTTC
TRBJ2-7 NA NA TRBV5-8 CASSLGQGSGQYF TGTGCCAGCAGCTTGGGTCAGGGATCGGGGCAGTACTTC
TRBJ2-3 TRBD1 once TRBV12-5 CASGQSTGWKTDTQYF TGTGCTAGTGGTCAATCGACAGGGTGGAAAACAGATACGCAGTATTTT
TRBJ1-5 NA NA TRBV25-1 CASSTDRSNQPQHF TGTGCCAGCAGTACTGACAGGAGCAATCAGCCCCAGCATTTT
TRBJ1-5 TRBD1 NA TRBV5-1 CASSLAPSDREPPQHF TGCGCCAGCAGCTTAGCACCCAGTGACAGGGAACCGCCCCAGCATTTT
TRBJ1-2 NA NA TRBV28 CASSVGVGAFFGYTF TGTGCCAGCAGTGTGGGCGTGGGGGCCTTCTTTGGCTACACCTTC
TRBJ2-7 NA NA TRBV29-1 CSVVRQFGEQYF TGCAGCGTTGTCAGGCAGTTCGGCGAGCAGTACTTC
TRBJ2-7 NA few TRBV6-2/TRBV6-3 CASSYYSSSVPYEQYF TGTGCCAGCAGTTACTATTCCTCGAGTGTCCCCTACGAGCAGTACTTC
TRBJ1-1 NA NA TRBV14 CASSRVLMNTEAFF TGTGCCAGCAGCCGAGTGCTTATGAACACTGAAGCTTTCTTT
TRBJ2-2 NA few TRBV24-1 CATSDSGATGELFF TGTGCCACCAGTGATTCAGGGGCCACCGGGGAGCTGTTTTTT
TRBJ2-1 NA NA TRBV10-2 CASSEAENANEQFF TGCGCCAGCAGTGAGGCGGAAAATGCCAATGAGCAGTTCTTC
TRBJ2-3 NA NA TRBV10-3 CAISGKSGITDTQYF TGTGCCATCAGTGGAAAATCGGGGATAACAGATACGCAGTATTTT
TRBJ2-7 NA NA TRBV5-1 CASSLDRPPYEQYF TGCGCCAGCAGCTTGGACAGACCCCCCTACGAGCAGTACTTC
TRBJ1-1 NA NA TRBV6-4 CASSASGNTEAFF TGTGCCAGCAGTGCTTCAGGGAACACTGAAGCTTTCTTT
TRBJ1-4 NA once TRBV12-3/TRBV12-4 CASSLRTNEKLFF TGTGCCAGCAGTTTGCGGACTAATGAAAAACTGTTTTTT
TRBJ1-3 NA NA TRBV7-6 CASSLAFAGSGNTIYF TGTGCCAGCAGCTTAGCGTTTGCGGGCTCTGGAAACACCATATATTTT
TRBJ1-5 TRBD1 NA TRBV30 CAWTTGLGQPQHF TGTGCCTGGACGACAGGGTTGGGTCAGCCCCAGCATTTT